The T cell receptor beta chain described here comes from a study of beta chain features in type 1 diabetes. One heparinised blood draw, averaging roughly 110 mL, came from each donor. Isolated RNA was reverse transcribed in full, so expressed TCRB transcripts were sequenced. Measured with immunoSEQ multiplex PCR; TCRdb has only the in-frame clones, and not every one. The sample includes around 430,000 clones, approximately 31% of them seen just once. Trimming removed 4 bases from V and 7 bases from J, with 11 bases in between. CDR1 is SQVTM, CDR2 ANQGSEA, per germline. The CDR3 consists of 12 residues.

Material: naive CD4+ T cells from blood. This TCR was recovered from a man between 18 and 29 years old in good health. This chain joins TRBV29-1 and TRBJ1-5; D remains unclear. CDR3 in amino acids: CSVVSTGQPQHF. In DNA form, the CDR3 reads TGCAGCGTTGTATCAACCGGGCAGCCCCAGCATTTT. Based on the CDR3 plus reference TRBV29-1 and TRBJ1-5, the full variable domain is SAVISQKPSRDICQRGTSLTIQCQVDSQVTMMFWYRQQPGQSLTLIATANQGSEATYESGFVIDKFPISRPNLTFSTLTVSNMSPEDSSIYLCSVVSTGQPQHFGDGTRLSIL.